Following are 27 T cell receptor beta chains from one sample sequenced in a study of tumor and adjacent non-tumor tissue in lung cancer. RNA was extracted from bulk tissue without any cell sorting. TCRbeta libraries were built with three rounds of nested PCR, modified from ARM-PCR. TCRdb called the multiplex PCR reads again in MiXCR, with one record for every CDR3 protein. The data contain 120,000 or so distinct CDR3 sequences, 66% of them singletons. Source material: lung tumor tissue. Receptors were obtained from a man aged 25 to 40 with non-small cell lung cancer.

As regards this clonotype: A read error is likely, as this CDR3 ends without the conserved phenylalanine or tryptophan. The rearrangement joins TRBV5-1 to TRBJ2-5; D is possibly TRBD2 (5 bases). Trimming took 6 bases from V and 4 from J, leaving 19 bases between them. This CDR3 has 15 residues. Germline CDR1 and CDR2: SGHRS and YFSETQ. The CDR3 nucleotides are TGCGCCAGCAACTTATGGACTGGCCTGACAGAGACCCAGTACCTC. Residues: CASNLWTGLTETQYL.

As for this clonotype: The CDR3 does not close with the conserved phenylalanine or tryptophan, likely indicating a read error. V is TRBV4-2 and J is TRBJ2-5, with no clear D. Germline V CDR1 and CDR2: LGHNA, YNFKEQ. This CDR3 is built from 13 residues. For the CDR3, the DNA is TGTGCCAGCACCCAAGACGCGGCTGAGACCCAGTACCTC. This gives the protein CASTQDAAETQYL.

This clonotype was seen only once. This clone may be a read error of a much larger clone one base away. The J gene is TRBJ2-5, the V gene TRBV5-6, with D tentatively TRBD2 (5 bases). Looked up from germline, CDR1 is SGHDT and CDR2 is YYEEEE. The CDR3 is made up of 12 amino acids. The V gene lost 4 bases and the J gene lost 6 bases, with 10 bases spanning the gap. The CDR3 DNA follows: TGTGCCAGCAGCGGAGGTTGGAAGACCCAGTACTTC. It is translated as CASSGGWKTQYF.

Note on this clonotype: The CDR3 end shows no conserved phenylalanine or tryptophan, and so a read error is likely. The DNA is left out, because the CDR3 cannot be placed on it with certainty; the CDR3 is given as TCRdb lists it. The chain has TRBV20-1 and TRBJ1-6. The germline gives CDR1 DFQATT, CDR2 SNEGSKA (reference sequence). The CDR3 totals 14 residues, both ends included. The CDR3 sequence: CSARHWTINSPLHL.

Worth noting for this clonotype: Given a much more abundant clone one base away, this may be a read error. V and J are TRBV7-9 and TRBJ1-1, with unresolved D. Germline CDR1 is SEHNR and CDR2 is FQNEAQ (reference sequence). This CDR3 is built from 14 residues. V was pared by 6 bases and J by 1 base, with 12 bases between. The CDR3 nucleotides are TGTGCCAGCAGATTCGGACGGGGGAACACTGAAGCTTTCTTT. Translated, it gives CASRFGRGNTEAFF.

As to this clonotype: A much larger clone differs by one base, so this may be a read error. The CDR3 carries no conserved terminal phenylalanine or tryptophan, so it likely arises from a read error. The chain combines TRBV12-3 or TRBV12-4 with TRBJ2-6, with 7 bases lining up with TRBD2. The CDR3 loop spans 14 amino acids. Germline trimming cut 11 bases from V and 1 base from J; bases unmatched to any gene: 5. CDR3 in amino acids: CAGRRGSGANVLTL. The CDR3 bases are TGTGCCGGCCGGCGGGGGTCTGGGGCCAACGTCCTGACTCTC.

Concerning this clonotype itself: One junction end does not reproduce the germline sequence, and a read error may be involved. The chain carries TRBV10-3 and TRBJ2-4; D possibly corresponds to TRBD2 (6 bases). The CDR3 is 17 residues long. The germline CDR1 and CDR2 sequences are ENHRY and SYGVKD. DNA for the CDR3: TGTGACATCACCCACCCCCGCGGGGAGAGGACCAAAAACATTCAGTACTTC. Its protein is CDITHPRGERTKNIQYF.

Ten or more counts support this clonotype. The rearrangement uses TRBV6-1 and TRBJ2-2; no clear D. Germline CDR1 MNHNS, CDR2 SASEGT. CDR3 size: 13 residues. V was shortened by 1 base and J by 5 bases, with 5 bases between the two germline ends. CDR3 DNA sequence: TGTGCCAGCAGTGAAGTTTTTACCGGGGAGCTGTTTTTT. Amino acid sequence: CASSEVFTGELFF.

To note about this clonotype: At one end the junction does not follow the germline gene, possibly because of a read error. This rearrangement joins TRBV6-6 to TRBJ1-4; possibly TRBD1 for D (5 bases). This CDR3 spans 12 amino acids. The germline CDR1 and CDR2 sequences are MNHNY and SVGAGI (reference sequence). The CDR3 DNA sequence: TGTGCCGGTCACGGGGCCGAGGGGAAACTGCTTTTT. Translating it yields CAGHGAEGKLLF.

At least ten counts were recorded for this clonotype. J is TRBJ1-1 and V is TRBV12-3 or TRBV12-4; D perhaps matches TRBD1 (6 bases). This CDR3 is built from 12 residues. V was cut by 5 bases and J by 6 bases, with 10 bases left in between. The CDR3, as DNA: TGTGCCAGCAGTGGACAGTATGCTGAAGCTTTCTTT. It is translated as CASSGQYAEAFF.

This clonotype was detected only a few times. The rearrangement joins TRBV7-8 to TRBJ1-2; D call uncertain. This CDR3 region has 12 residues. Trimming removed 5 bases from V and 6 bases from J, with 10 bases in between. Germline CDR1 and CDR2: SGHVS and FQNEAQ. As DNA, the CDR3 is TGTGCCAGCAGCCCAACCGGGGATGGCTACACCTTC. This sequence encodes CASSPTGDGYTF.

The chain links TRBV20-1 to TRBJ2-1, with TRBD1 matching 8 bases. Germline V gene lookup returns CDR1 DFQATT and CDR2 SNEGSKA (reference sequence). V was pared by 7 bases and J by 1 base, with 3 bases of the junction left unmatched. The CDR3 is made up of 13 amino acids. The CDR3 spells CSVRDRSYNEQFF. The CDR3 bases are TGCAGTGTTAGGGACAGGTCCTACAATGAGCAGTTCTTC.

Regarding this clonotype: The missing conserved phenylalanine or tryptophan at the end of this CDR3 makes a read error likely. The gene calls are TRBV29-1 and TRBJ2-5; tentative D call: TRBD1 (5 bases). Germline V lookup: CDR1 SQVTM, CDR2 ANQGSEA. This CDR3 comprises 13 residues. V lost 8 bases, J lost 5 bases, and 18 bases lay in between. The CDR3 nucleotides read TGCAGCCTTGCTTCAGGGTTTGTCGAGACCCAGTACTTA. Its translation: CSLASGFVETQYL.

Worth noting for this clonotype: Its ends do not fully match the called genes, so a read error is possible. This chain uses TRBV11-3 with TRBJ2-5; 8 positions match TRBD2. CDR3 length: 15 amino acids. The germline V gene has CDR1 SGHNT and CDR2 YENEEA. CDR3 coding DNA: TGTGCCAGCAGCTTAGAAACGGGAGGGCAAGAGACCCACTATTTC. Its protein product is CASSLETGGQETHYF. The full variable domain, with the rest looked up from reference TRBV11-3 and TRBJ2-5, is EAGVVQSPRYKIIEKKQPVAFWCNPISGHNTLYWYLQNLGQGPELLIRYENEEAVDDSQLPKDRFSAERLKGVDSTLKIQPAELGDSAVYLCASSLETGGQETHYFGPGTRLLVL.

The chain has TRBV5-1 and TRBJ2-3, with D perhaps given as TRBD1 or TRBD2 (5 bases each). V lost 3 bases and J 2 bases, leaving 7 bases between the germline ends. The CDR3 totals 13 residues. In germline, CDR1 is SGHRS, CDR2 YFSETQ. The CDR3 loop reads CASSSGTTDTQYF. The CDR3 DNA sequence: TGCGCCAGCAGCTCCGGGACCACAGATACGCAGTATTTT.

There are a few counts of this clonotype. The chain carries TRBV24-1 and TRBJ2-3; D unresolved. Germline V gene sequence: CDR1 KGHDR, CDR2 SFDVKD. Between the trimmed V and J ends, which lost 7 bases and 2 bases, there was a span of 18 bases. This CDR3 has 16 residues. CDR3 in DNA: TGTGCCACCAGCCAAGGCACGGAGAGACTCACAGATACGCAGTATTTT. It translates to CATSQGTERLTDTQYF.

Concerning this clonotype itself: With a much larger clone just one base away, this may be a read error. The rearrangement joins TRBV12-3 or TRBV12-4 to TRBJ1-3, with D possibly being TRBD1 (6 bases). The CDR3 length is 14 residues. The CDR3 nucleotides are TGTGTCAGCAGTTTCAGGGGCGATGGAAACACCATATATTTT. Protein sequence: CVSSFRGDGNTIYF.

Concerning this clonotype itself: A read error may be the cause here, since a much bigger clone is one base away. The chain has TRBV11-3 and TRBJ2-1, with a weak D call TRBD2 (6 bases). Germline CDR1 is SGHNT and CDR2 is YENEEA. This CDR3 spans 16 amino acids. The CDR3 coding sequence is TGTGCCAGCAGCTTAAAGGCTAGCGCCTACTACAGTGAGCAGTTCTTC. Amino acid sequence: CASSLKASAYYSEQFF.

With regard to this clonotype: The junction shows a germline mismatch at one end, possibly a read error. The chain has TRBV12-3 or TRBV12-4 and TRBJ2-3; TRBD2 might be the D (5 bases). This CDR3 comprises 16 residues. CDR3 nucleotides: TGTGCCAGCAGTTACCTACCACGGAGGTTAACAGATACGAAGTATTTT. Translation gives CASSYLPRRLTDTKYF.

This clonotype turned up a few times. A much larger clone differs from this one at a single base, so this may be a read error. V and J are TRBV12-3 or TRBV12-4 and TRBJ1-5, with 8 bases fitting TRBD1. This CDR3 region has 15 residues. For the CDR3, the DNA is TGTGTCAGCAGTTCCCATGACAGGGGCGGTCAGCCCCAGCATTTT. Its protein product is CVSSSHDRGGQPQHF.

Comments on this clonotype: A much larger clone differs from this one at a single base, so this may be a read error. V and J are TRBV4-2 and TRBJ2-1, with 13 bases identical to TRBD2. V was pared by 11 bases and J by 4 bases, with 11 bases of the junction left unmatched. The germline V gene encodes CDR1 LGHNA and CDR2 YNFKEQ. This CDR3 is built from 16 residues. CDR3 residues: CAGGPTSGGAYNEQFF. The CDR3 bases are TGTGCCGGCGGTCCTACTAGCGGGGGGGCTTACAATGAGCAGTTCTTC.

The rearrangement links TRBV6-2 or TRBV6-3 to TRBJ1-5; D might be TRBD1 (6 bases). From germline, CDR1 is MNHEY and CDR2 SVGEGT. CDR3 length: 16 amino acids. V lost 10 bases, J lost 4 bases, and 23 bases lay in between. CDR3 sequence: CANLQTGEGENQPQHF. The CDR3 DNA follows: TGTGCCAACCTACAAACCGGAGAGGGGGAAAATCAGCCCCAGCATTTT.

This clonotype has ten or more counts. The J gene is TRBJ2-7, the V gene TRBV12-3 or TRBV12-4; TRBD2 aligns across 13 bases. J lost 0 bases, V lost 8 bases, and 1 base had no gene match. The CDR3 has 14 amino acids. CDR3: CASGTSGDSYEQYF. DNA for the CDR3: TGTGCCAGCGGGACTAGCGGGGACTCCTACGAGCAGTACTTC.

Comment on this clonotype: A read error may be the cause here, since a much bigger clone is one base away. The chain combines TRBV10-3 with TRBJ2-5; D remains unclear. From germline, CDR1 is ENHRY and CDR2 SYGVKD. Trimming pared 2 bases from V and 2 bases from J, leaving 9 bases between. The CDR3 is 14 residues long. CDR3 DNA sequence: TGTGCCATCAGTGAGGAGTGTGGTCAAGAGACCCAGTACTTC. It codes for CAISEECGQETQYF.

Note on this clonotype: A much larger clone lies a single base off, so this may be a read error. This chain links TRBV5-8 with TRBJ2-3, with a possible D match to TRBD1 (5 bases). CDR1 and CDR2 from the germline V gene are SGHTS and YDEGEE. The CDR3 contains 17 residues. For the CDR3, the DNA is TGTGCCAGCAGCTTGGGCGCAGGGAATTGGGGCACAGATATGCAGTATTTT. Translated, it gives CASSLGAGNWGTDMQYF.

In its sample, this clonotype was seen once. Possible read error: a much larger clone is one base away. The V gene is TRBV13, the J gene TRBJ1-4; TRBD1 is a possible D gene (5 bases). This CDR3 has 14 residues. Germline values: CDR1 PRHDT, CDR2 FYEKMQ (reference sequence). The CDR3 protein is CASSLGRDRENLFF. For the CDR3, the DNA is TGTGCCAGCAGCTTGGGCAGGGACCGTGAAAACCTGTTTTTT.

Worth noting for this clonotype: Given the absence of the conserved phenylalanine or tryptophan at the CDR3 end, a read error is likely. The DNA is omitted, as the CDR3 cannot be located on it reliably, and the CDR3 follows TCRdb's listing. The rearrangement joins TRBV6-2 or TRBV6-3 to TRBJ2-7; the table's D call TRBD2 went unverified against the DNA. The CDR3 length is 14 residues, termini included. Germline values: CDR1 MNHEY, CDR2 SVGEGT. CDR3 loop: CASSSQREHYEQYS.